Sequencing of this T cell receptor (beta chain) was carried out in a study of identical twins. Study outcomes and limitations: In monozygotic twins, models underestimated the sharing of out-of-frame TCR alpha. Compared with unrelated sharing, twin-shared out-of-frame alpha sequences had more low-probability sequences. Abundant beta clonotypes from cord blood had fewer insertions, unlike memory repertoires, which showed none.

A remark on this clonotype: Its antigen is not known.

MiXCR, applied by TCRdb to the 5' RACE reads, yields one record per CDR3 protein. The sample lists just under 550,000 distinct CDR3 sequences; approximately 14% were seen once. This sample also appeared in a second study, on yellow fever vaccine responses in identical twins.

This receptor was obtained from a woman aged 18-30 years in good health. Sequences were obtained from CD4+ T cells sorted from blood.

CDR3 sequence: CSARAPSTNQPQHF. Written as DNA, the CDR3 is TGCAGTGCTAGGGCTCCGTCTACCAATCAGCCCCAGCATTTT. The chain uses TRBV20-1 and TRBJ1-5, with D unresolved. From germline, CDR1 is DFQATT and CDR2 SNEGSKA (reference sequence). This CDR3 contains 14 residues. The ends were cut back, 3 bases at V and 3 bases at J, with 12 bases in the middle.